This TCR beta chain appears in the sequencing data of a study of control samples from healthy donors and cancer patients. The germline CDR1 and CDR2 sequences are MNHNY and SVGAGI (reference sequence). The CDR3 totals 14 residues. J was trimmed by 0 bases and V by 5 bases; bases with no gene match: 2. Only one count was recorded for this clone. Here immunoSEQ multiplex PCR was the method, and the copy in TCRdb shows in-frame clones only, minus some. The sample shows 100,000 to 150,000 clones, around 92% of them seen only once. The sample taken for sequencing was blood. The sequence was obtained from a woman in her forties or fifties in good health. This chain joins TRBV6-6 and TRBJ1-1, with 8 positions matching TRBD1. CDR3 in amino acids: CASSPGQVNTEAFF. The CDR3 DNA is TGTGCCAGCAGTCCGGGACAGGTGAACACTGAAGCTTTCTTT.